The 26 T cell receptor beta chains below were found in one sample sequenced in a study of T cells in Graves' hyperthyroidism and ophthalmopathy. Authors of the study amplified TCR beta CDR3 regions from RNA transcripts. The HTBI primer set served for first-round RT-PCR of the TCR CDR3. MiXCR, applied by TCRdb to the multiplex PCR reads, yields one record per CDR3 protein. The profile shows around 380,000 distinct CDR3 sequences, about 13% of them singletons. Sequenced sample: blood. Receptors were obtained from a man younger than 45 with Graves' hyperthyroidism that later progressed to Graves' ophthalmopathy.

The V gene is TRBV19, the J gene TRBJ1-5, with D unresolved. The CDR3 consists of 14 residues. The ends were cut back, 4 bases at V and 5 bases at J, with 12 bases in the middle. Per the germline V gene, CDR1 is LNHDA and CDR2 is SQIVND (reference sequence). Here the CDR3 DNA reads TGTGCCAGTAGTAGGCAGAGACGGGATCAGCCCCAGCATTTT. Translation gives CASSRQRRDQPQHF.

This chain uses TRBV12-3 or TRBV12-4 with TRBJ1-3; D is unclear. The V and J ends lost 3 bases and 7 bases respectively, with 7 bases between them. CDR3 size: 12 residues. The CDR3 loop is CASSFMENTIYF. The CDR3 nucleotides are TGTGCCAGCAGTTTCATGGAGAACACCATATATTTT.

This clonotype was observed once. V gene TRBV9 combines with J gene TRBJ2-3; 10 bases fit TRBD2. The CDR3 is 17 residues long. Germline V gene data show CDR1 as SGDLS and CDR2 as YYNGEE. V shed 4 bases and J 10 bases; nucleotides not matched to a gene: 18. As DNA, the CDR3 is TGTGCCAGCAGCCCAAAGTTCAAGCGGGGGGGCCGTGATGCGCAGTATTTT. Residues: CASSPKFKRGGRDAQYF.

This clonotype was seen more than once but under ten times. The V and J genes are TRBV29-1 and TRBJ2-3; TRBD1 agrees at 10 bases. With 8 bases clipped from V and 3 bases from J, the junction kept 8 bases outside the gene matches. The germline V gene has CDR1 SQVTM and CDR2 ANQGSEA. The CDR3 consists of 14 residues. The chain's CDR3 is CSTLRDRGTDTQYF. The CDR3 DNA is TGCAGCACCCTCCGGGACAGGGGTACAGATACGCAGTATTTT.

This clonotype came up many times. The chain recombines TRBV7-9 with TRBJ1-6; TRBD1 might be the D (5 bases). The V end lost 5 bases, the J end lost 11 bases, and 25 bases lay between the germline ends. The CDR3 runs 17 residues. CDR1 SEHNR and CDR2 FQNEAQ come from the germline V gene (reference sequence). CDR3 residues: CASSKSGGTARDTPLHF. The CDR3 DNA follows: TGTGCCAGCAGCAAGAGTGGCGGGACGGCCAGAGACACACCCCTCCACTTT.

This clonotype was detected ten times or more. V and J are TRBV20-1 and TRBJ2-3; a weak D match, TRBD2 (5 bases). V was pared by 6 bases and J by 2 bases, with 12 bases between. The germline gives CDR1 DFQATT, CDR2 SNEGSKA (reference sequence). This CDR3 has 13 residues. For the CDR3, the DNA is TGCAGTGCCAACGGGGAGTACACAGATACGCAGTATTTT. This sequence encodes CSANGEYTDTQYF.

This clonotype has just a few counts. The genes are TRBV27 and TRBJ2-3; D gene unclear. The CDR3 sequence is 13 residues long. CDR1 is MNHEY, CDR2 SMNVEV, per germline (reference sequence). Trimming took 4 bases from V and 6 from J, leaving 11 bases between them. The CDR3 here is CASSYWVLDTQYF. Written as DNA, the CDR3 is TGTGCCAGCAGTTATTGGGTCTTGGATACGCAGTATTTT.

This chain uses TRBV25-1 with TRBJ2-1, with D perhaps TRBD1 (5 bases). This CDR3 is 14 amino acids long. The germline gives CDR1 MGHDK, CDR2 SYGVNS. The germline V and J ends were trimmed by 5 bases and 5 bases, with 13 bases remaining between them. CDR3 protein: CASSFLGVHNEQFF. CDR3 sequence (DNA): TGTGCCAGCAGTTTCTTAGGGGTCCACAATGAGCAGTTCTTC. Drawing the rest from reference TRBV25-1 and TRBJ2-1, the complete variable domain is EADIYQTPRYLVIGTGKKITLECSQTMGHDKMYWYQQDPGMELHLIHYSYGVNSTEKGDLSSESTVSRIRTEHFPLTLESARPSHTSQYLCASSFLGVHNEQFFGPGTRLTVL.

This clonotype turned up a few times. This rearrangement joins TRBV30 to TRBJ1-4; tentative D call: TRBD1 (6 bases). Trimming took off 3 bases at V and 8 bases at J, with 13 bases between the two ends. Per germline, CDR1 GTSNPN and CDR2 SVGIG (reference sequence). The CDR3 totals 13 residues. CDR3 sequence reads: CAWSSGAGEKLFF. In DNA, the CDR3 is TGTGCCTGGAGCTCGGGGGCTGGGGAAAAACTGTTTTTT.

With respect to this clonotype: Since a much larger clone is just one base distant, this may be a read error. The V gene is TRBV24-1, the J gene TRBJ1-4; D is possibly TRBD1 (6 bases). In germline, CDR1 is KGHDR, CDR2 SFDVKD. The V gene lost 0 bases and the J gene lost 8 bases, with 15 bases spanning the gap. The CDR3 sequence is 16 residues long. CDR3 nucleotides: TGTGCCACCAGTGATTTGTTTGGGAAGGGGGAAGAAAAACTGTTTTTT. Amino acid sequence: CATSDLFGKGEEKLFF.

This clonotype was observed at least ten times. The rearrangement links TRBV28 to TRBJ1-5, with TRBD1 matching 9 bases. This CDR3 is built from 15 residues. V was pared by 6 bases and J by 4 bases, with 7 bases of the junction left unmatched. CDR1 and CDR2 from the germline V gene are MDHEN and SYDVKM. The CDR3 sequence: CASRPPGQGNQPQHF. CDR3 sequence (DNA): TGTGCCAGCAGGCCCCCGGGACAGGGTAATCAGCCCCAGCATTTT.

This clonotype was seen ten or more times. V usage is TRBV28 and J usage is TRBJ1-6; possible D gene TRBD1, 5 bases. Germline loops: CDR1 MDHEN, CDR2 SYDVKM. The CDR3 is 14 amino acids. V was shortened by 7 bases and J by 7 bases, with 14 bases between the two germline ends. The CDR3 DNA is TGTGCCAGCACGCGTGGGGGGATGAATTCACCCCTCCACTTT. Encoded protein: CASTRGGMNSPLHF.

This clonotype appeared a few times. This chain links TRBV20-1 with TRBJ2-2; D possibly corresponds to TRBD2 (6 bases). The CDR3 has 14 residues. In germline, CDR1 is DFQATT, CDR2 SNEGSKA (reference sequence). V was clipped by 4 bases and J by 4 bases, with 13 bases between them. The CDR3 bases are TGCAGTGCTACTTTGGGGGGAAGCACCGGGGAGCTGTTTTTT. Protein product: CSATLGGSTGELFF.

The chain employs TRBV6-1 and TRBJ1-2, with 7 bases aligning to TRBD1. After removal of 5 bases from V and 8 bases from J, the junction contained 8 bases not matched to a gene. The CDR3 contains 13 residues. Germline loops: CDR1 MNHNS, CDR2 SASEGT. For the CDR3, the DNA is TGTGCCAGCAGTCAGGGGACAGTAAAAGGCTACACCTTC. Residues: CASSQGTVKGYTF.

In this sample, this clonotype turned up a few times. The CDR3 is CASSLVLPITSLSYNEQFF. The DNA of the CDR3 is TGTGCCAGCAGCTTAGTACTCCCCATCACTAGCCTCTCCTACAATGAGCAGTTCTTC. The chain links TRBV11-2 to TRBJ2-1, with D possibly matching TRBD2 (6 bases). The CDR3 runs to 19 residues. Germline CDR1 and CDR2: SGHAT and FQNNGV. V was clipped by 1 base and J by 0 bases, with 19 bases between them. Based on the CDR3 plus reference TRBV11-2 and TRBJ2-1, the full variable domain is EAGVAQSPRYKIIEKRQSVAFWCNPISGHATLYWYQQILGQGPKLLIQFQNNGVVDDSQLPKDRFSAERLKGVDSTLKIQPAKLEDSAVYLCASSLVLPITSLSYNEQFFGPGTRLTVL.

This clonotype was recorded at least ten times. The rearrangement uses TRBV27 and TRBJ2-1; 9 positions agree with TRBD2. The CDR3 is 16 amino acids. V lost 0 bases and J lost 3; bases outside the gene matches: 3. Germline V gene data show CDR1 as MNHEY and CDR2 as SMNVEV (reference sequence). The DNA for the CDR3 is TGTGCCAGCAGTTTATCTAGCGGGGGCTACTACAATGAGCAGTTCTTC. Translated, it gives CASSLSSGGYYNEQFF.

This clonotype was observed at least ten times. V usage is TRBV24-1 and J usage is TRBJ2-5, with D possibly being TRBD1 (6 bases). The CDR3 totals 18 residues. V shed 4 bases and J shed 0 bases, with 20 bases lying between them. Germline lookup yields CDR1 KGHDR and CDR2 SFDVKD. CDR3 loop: CATSDRGRKSGYQETQYF. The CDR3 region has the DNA TGTGCCACCAGTGACAGGGGACGAAAAAGTGGGTACCAAGAGACCCAGTACTTC.

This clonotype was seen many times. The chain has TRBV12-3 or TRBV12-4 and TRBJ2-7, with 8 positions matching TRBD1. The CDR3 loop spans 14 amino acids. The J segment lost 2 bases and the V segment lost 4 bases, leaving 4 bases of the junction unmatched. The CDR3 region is CASSSQGGPYEQYF. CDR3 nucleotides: TGTGCCAGCAGTTCACAGGGGGGTCCCTACGAGCAGTACTTC.

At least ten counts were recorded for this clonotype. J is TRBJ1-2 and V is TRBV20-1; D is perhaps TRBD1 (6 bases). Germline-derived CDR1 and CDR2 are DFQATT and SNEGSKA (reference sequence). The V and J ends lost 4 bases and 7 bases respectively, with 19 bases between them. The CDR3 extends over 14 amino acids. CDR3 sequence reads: CSANPHRGATGYTF. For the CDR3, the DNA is TGCAGTGCTAACCCTCACCGGGGGGCGACTGGCTACACCTTC.

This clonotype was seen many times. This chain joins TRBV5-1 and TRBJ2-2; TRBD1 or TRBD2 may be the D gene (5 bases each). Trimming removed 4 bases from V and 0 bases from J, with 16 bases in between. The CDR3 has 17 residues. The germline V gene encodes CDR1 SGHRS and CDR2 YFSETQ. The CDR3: CASSRYTGPSNTGELFF. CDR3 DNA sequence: TGCGCCAGCAGCCGATATACGGGGCCATCGAACACCGGGGAGCTGTTTTTT.

CDR3 DNA: TGCGCCAGCAGCCAAGAGGGGAATACAGGGGAGTGGCATTCACCCCTCCACTTT. Protein product: CASSQEGNTGEWHSPLHF. The chain has TRBV4-1 and TRBJ1-6; 7 bases match TRBD1. Germline V gives CDR1 MGHRA, CDR2 YSYEKL. Trimming removed 0 bases from V and 8 bases from J; junction bases left unmatched: 13. The CDR3 has 18 amino acids.

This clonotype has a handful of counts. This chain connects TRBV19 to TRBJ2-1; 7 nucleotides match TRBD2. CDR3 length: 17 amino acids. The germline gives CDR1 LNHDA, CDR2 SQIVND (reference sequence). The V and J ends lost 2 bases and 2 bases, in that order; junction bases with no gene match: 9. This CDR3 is CASSIPFGEGTYNEQFF. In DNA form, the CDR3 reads TGTGCCAGTAGTATACCCTTCGGGGAGGGCACCTACAATGAGCAGTTCTTC.

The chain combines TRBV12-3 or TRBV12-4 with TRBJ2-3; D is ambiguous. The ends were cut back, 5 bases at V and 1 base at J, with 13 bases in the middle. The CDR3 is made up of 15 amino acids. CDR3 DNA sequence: TGTGCCAGCAGTGTGGATTATAGGGGCACAGATACGCAGTATTTT. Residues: CASSVDYRGTDTQYF.

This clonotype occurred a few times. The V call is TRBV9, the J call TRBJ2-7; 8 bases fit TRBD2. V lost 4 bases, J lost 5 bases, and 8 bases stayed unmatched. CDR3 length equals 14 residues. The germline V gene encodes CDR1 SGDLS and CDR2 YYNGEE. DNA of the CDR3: TGTGCCAGCAGCCCCGGGGGGGGGATGAACGAGCAGTACTTC. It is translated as CASSPGGGMNEQYF.

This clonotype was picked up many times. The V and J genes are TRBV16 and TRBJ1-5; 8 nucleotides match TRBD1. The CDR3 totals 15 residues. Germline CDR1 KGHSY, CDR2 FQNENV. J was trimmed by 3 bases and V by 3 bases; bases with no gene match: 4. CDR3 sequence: CASSHYRGNNQPQHF. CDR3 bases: TGTGCCAGCAGCCATTACAGGGGGAACAATCAGCCCCAGCATTTT.

This CDR3 is CSARDQGQGNYGYTF. Here the CDR3 DNA reads TGCAGTGCTAGAGATCAAGGACAGGGGAACTATGGCTACACCTTC. V usage is TRBV20-1 and J usage is TRBJ1-2; 9 nucleotides line up with TRBD1. Germline trimming cut 0 bases from V and 2 bases from J; bases unmatched to any gene: 4. This CDR3 has 15 residues. Germline lookup yields CDR1 DFQATT and CDR2 SNEGSKA (reference sequence).